These T cell receptor beta chains were read from a single sample in a study of long-term antiretroviral therapy in people with HIV. TCRdb's copy holds only in-frame clones and misses some; the assay was immunoSEQ multiplex PCR. The sample contains approximately 12,000 clones, about 80% of which appear only once. The sequencing used unsorted PBMCs, collected about 8 years after starting antiretroviral therapy. These receptors came from a man between 45 and 60 years old with HIV. Each CDR3 is given with its conserved first and last residue. A D gene is named only where the DNA matches it firmly. Clone size is stated in some rows and not others, as once, few, many or a class when expanded.

j_call: TRBJ1-1; v_call: TRBV11-1; d_call: NA; clone_size: NA; cdr3_nt: TGTGCCAGCAGCTTTACCGGCGTGAACACTGAAGCTTTCTTT; cdr3_aa: CASSFTGVNTEAFF
j_call: TRBJ1-2; v_call: TRBV6-1; d_call: NA; clone_size: NA; cdr3_nt: TGTGCCAGCAGCCCAGGAATGGCTAACGGCTACACCTTC; cdr3_aa: CASSPGMANGYTF
j_call: TRBJ2-7; v_call: TRBV4-1; d_call: NA; clone_size: once; cdr3_nt: TGCGCCAGCAGCCAAGATCCAGGAGGGAGGTACGAGCAGTACTTC; cdr3_aa: CASSQDPGGRYEQYF
j_call: TRBJ1-2; v_call: TRBV6-5; d_call: NA; clone_size: NA; cdr3_nt: TGTGCCAGCAGCTCCGACACGAACTATGGCTACACCTTC; cdr3_aa: CASSSDTNYGYTF
j_call: TRBJ1-6; v_call: TRBV7-9; d_call: NA; clone_size: NA; cdr3_nt: TGTGCCAGCAGCTCTCCCAGGGCTCTTAATTCACCCCTCCACTTT; cdr3_aa: CASSSPRALNSPLHF
j_call: TRBJ1-2; v_call: TRBV29-1; d_call: NA; clone_size: NA; cdr3_nt: TGCAGCGTTGAAGATGTGGGGGGTGACAGGCACTATGGCTACACCTTC; cdr3_aa: CSVEDVGGDRHYGYTF
j_call: TRBJ2-1; v_call: TRBV13; d_call: TRBD2; clone_size: NA; cdr3_nt: TGTGCCAGCAGCCAGGGGACTAGCGGGGCTTACCCGGGGTTCTTC; cdr3_aa: CASSQGTSGAYPGFF
j_call: TRBJ1-2; v_call: TRBV5-5; d_call: TRBD1; clone_size: NA; cdr3_nt: TGTGCCAGCAGCATGGACAGGTTTAACTATGGCTACACCTTC; cdr3_aa: CASSMDRFNYGYTF
j_call: TRBJ2-3; v_call: TRBV6-4; d_call: NA; clone_size: NA; cdr3_nt: TGTGCCAGCAGTGACTTGCTCACAGATACGCAGTATTTT; cdr3_aa: CASSDLLTDTQYF
j_call: TRBJ2-2; v_call: TRBV6-6; d_call: NA; clone_size: NA; cdr3_nt: TGTGCCAGCAGTTACTTGGACGTGGTGAACACCGGGGAGCTGTTTTTT; cdr3_aa: CASSYLDVVNTGELFF
j_call: TRBJ2-5; v_call: TRBV5-4; d_call: NA; clone_size: NA; cdr3_nt: TGTGCCAGCAGCCTGCCCTTTATGGAGACCCAGTACTTC; cdr3_aa: CASSLPFMETQYF
j_call: TRBJ1-2; v_call: TRBV19; d_call: NA; clone_size: few; cdr3_nt: TGTGCCAGCCGGGCCAACTATGGCTACACCTTC; cdr3_aa: CASRANYGYTF
j_call: TRBJ1-5; v_call: TRBV7-6; d_call: TRBD1; clone_size: NA; cdr3_nt: TGTGCCAGCAGCCCCGGGACAGGAGCACTAAATCAGCCCCAGCATTTT; cdr3_aa: CASSPGTGALNQPQHF
j_call: TRBJ2-7; v_call: TRBV5-8; d_call: NA; clone_size: NA; cdr3_nt: TGTGCCAGCAGCTGGGACACTTCCTACGAGCAGTACTTC; cdr3_aa: CASSWDTSYEQYF
j_call: TRBJ1-6; v_call: TRBV19; d_call: NA; clone_size: NA; cdr3_nt: TGTGCCAGTAGTATACTGGGGGGCGAGGGCGGTTCACCCCTCCACTTT; cdr3_aa: CASSILGGEGGSPLHF
j_call: TRBJ1-5; v_call: TRBV19; d_call: NA; clone_size: NA; cdr3_nt: TGTGCCAGTACCGCAGGCAATCAGCCCCAGCATTTT; cdr3_aa: CASTAGNQPQHF
j_call: TRBJ1-1; v_call: TRBV25-1; d_call: NA; clone_size: once; cdr3_nt: TGTGCCAGCAGTGGTAGAGGGCCCAGAGCGAACACTGAAGCTTTCTTT; cdr3_aa: CASSGRGPRANTEAFF
j_call: TRBJ2-2; v_call: TRBV7-9; d_call: TRBD1; clone_size: NA; cdr3_nt: TGTGCCAGCAGCTTTCCAGGGGACAGGCCGAACACCGGGGAGCTGTTTTTT; cdr3_aa: CASSFPGDRPNTGELFF
j_call: TRBJ2-7; v_call: TRBV19; d_call: TRBD2; clone_size: few; cdr3_nt: TGTGCCAGTAGTATCTCTCTAGCGGGGGGGGGATACGAGCAGTACTTC; cdr3_aa: CASSISLAGGGYEQYF
j_call: TRBJ2-7; v_call: TRBV5-1; d_call: TRBD1; clone_size: NA; cdr3_nt: TGCGCCAGCAGCTGGACAGGGGGGTCGAACGAGCAGTACTTC; cdr3_aa: CASSWTGGSNEQYF
j_call: TRBJ2-7; v_call: TRBV25-1; d_call: NA; clone_size: NA; cdr3_nt: TGTGCCAGCAGCCGGGCTAAGGGAGGACTTGGGAACGAGCAGTACTTC; cdr3_aa: CASSRAKGGLGNEQYF
j_call: TRBJ2-1; v_call: TRBV19; d_call: TRBD2; clone_size: few; cdr3_nt: TGTGCCAGTAGTACCCCCTTAGCGGGGGGGATAAACAATGAGCAGTTCTTC; cdr3_aa: CASSTPLAGGINNEQFF
j_call: TRBJ1-1; v_call: TRBV5-1; d_call: NA; clone_size: NA; cdr3_nt: TGCGCCAGCAGCCGTGGGAACGAAGCTTTCTTT; cdr3_aa: CASSRGNEAFF
j_call: TRBJ2-3; v_call: TRBV13; d_call: NA; clone_size: NA; cdr3_nt: TGTGCCAGCAGTTATCCTGCGGGGTCCACAGATACGCAGTATTTT; cdr3_aa: CASSYPAGSTDTQYF
j_call: TRBJ2-1; v_call: TRBV4-2; d_call: TRBD2; clone_size: NA; cdr3_nt: TGTGCCAGCAGCCAAAACCGAGCGGGAGGGTACAATGAGCAGTTCTTC; cdr3_aa: CASSQNRAGGYNEQFF